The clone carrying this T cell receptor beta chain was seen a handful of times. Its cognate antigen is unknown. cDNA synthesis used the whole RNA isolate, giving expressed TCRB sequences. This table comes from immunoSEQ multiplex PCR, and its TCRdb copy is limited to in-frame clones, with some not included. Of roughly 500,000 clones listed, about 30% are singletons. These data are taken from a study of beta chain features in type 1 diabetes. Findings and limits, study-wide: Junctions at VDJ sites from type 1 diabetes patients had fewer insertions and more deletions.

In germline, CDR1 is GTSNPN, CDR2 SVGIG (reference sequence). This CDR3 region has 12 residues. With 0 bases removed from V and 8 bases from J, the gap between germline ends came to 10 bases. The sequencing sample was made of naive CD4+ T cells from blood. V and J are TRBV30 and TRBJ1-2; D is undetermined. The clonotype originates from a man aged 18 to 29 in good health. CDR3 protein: CAWSVAAQGYTF. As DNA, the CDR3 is TGTGCCTGGAGTGTAGCGGCCCAGGGCTACACCTTC.